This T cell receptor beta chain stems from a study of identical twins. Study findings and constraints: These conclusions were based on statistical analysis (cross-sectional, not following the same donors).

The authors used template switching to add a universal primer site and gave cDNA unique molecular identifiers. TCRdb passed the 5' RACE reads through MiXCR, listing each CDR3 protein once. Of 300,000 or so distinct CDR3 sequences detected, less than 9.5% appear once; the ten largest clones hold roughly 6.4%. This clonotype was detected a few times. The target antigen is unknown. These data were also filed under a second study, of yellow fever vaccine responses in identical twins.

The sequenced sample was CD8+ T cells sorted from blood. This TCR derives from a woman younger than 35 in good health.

CDR3 sequence: CASSTHGRTYEQYF. The CDR3 region has the DNA TGTGCCAGTAGTACTCATGGACGGACCTACGAGCAGTACTTC. This rearrangement joins TRBV19 to TRBJ2-7; D gene ambiguous. Trimming took 4 bases from V and 2 from J, leaving 12 bases between them. Germline V gene data show CDR1 as LNHDA and CDR2 as SQIVND (reference sequence). This CDR3 has 14 amino acids.